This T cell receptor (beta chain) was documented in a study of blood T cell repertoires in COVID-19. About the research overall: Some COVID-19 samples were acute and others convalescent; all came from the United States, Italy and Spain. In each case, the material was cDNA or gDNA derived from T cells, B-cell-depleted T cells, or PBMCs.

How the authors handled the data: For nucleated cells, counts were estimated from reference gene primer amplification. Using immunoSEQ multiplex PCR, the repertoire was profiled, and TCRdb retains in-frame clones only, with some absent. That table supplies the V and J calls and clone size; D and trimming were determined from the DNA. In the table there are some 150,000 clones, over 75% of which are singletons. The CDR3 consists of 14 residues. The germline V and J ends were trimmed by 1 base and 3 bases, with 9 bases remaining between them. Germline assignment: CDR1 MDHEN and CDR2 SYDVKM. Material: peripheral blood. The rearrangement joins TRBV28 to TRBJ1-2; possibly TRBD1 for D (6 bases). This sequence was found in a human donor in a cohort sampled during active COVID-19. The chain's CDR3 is CASSLSGADYGYTF. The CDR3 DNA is TGTGCCAGCAGTTTATCAGGGGCGGACTATGGCTACACCTTC.